This T cell receptor (beta chain) was identified during a study of blood T cell repertoires in COVID-19. Study-level background: From the United States, Italy and Spain came samples of acute and convalescent COVID-19. T cells, B-cell-depleted T cells, or PBMCs supplied cDNA or gDNA.

The CDR3 has 17 residues. Germline V gives CDR1 KGHSH, CDR2 LQKENI. J gave up 0 bases and V 2 bases, and 8 bases lay outside the gene matches. As originally analysed: From reference gene primer amplification, estimates of nucleated cell counts were derived. The protocol was immunoSEQ multiplex PCR, while the TCRdb copy is restricted to in-frame clones and leaves out a portion. The V and J calls and the clone size are those of that table, but D and trimming were determined from the DNA. The data contain roughly 73,000 clones, 70% to 85% of them singletons. This clone was recorded only once. This clonotype originated in a woman aged 60 to 75 with acute or convalescent COVID-19. This sequence joins TRBV18 and TRBJ2-3, with 7 bases identical to TRBD2. The sequencing sample was made of peripheral blood. Here the CDR3 DNA reads TGTGCCAGCTCACCAACACCAGCGGGGATTAGCACAGATACGCAGTATTTT. Its translation is CASSPTPAGISTDTQYF. The full variable domain, completed using reference TRBV18 and TRBJ2-3, is NAGVMQNPRHLVRRRGQEARLRCSPMKGHSHVYWYRQLPEEGLKFMVYLQKENIIDESGMPKERFSAEFPKEGPSILRIQQVVRGDSAAYFCASSPTPAGISTDTQYFGPGTRLTVL.